Listed here are 22 T cell receptor beta chains from one sample, sequenced in a study of kidney transplant recipient with SARS-CoV-2 infection. TCRdb re-analysed the reads in MiXCR, keeping a single row per CDR3 protein. The sample includes roughly 230,000 distinct CDR3 sequences, more than 25% seen only once; the top ten take less than 8.5%. The sequencing used a blood sample, collected at baseline and between days 110 and 120 from a kidney transplant recipient. These receptor sequences come from a male patient in his thirties who had COVID-19 and was a kidney transplant recipient. The graft donor may have contributed some T cells.

As for this clonotype: Given a much more abundant clone one base away, this may be a read error. The chain has TRBV24-1 and TRBJ2-3; D not resolved. Germline values: CDR1 KGHDR, CDR2 SFDVKD. The CDR3 totals 14 residues. The CDR3 loop reads CATGDAGLTDTQYF. CDR3 coding DNA: TGTGCCACCGGTGACGCTGGGCTGACAGATACGCAGTATTTT.

This clonotype was found many times. The J gene is TRBJ1-2, the V gene TRBV2; D is undetermined. This CDR3 is built from 14 residues. V was pared by 6 bases and J by 5 bases, with 16 bases between. Germline V CDR1 and CDR2: SNHLY, FYNNEI. CDR3 DNA sequence: TGTGCCAGCAGGGGTGGAACCGTTTTATATGGCTACACCTTC. Its translation: CASRGGTVLYGYTF. Variable domain in full (rest from reference TRBV2 and TRBJ1-2): EPEVTQTPSHQVTQMGQEVILRCVPISNHLYFYWYRQILGQKVEFLVSFYNNEISEKSEIFDDQFSVERPDGSNFTLKIRSTKLEDSAMYFCASRGGTVLYGYTFGSGTRLTVV.

This clonotype was observed many times. The V call is TRBV6-5, the J call TRBJ1-1; TRBD1 aligns across 7 bases. V lost 0 bases and J lost 3; bases outside the gene matches: 4. This CDR3 is 15 amino acids long. Germline assignment: CDR1 MNHEY and CDR2 SVGAGI. This CDR3 reads CASSYSTGMDTEAFF. The CDR3 nucleotides are TGTGCCAGCAGTTACTCGACAGGGATGGACACTGAAGCTTTCTTT.

This clonotype was detected many times. This rearrangement joins TRBV7-9 to TRBJ2-7; weak D call: TRBD2 (7 bases). Judging by the DNA end, TRBJ2-5 fits better; the J call may be wrong. The germline gives CDR1 SEHNR, CDR2 FQNEAQ (reference sequence). The CDR3 is made up of 15 amino acids. CDR3: CASSGGAGEQETQYF. The CDR3, as DNA: TGTGCCAGCAGCGGGGGGGCGGGAGAACAAGAGACCCAGTACTTC.

In its sample, this clonotype was seen many times. V gene TRBV2 combines with J gene TRBJ2-2; D is ambiguous. This CDR3 region has 13 residues. Looked up from germline, CDR1 is SNHLY and CDR2 is FYNNEI. V dropped 1 base and J dropped 7 bases, with 7 bases sitting between them. CDR3 bases: TGTGCCAGCAGTGAAGTCAATATCGGGGAGCTGTTTTTT. Its protein is CASSEVNIGELFF. Variable domain in full (rest from reference TRBV2 and TRBJ2-2): EPEVTQTPSHQVTQMGQEVILRCVPISNHLYFYWYRQILGQKVEFLVSFYNNEISEKSEIFDDQFSVERPDGSNFTLKIRSTKLEDSAMYFCASSEVNIGELFFGEGSRLTVL.

The chain links TRBV19 to TRBJ1-2, with a tentative D call TRBD1 (5 bases). Trimming took 3 bases from V and 8 from J, leaving 10 bases between them. Germline CDR1 LNHDA, CDR2 SQIVND (reference sequence). The CDR3 totals 12 residues. CDR3 nucleotide sequence: TGTGCCAGTAGTATGCGGGGGAGCGGCTACACCTTC. This encodes CASSMRGSGYTF.

This clonotype was seen repeatedly, ten times or more. This chain connects TRBV6-6 to TRBJ1-1; the match to TRBD1 covers 8 bases. The CDR3 covers 13 residues. Germline CDR1 MNHNY, CDR2 SVGAGI (reference sequence). J lost 6 bases, V lost 6 bases, and 6 bases had no gene match. The CDR3 DNA sequence: TGTGCCAGCAGGCGACAGGGGACTTCTGAAGCTTTCTTT. It encodes CASRRQGTSEAFF.

Regarding this clonotype: This likely reflects a read error, since a far larger clone is one base away. The rearrangement uses TRBV19 and TRBJ2-5; 7 positions agree with TRBD1. The J call may be wrong; the DNA end is better matched by TRBJ2-7. Germline V CDR1 and CDR2: LNHDA, SQIVND (reference sequence). The CDR3 spans 14 residues. CDR3 DNA: TGTGCCAGTAGTACCGCAGGGGGACCCTACGAGCAGTACTTC. This codes for CASSTAGGPYEQYF.

DNA for the CDR3: TGTGCCAGCAGTCTACCTAGCGGGAGGGCCGGTGAGCAGTTCTTC. Translation: CASSLPSGRAGEQFF. This chain links TRBV7-9 with TRBJ2-1; 12 nucleotides line up with TRBD2. Germline CDR1 SEHNR, CDR2 FQNEAQ (reference sequence). This CDR3 has 15 residues. The V gene end was trimmed by 6 bases and the J gene end by 9 bases; junction bases not matched to a gene: 9.

Notes on this clonotype: A read error is possible here, since a much larger clone lies one base away. The CDR3 nucleotides are TGCAGTGTCGGTTCTAGCGGTTCCTACGAGCGGTACTTC. This gives the protein CSVGSSGSYERYF. This chain uses TRBV20-1 with TRBJ2-7; TRBD2 aligns across 7 bases. The CDR3 extends over 13 amino acids. Germline V gene data show CDR1 as DFQATT and CDR2 as SNEGSKA (reference sequence).

The chain combines TRBV8-2 with TRBJ1-2; TRBD1, as called in the table, went unchecked against the DNA. TRBV8-2 is given as a pseudogene. The CDR3 is 16 amino acids. The chain's CDR3 is CGSPGSDSRKTYGYTF. The CDR3, as DNA: TGTGGCAGTCCCGGCAGTGATAGCCGAAAGACCTATGGCTACACCTTC.

The gene calls are TRBV29-1 and TRBJ2-5; 11 bases map to TRBD2. Germline CDR1 is SQVTM and CDR2 is ANQGSEA. Trimming took 6 bases from V and 5 from J; bases not matched to a gene: 5. The CDR3 totals 13 residues. Here the CDR3 reads CSVYRTSGETQYF. CDR3 DNA: TGCAGCGTCTACCGGACTAGCGGGGAGACCCAGTACTTC. Full variable domain (remainder filled in from reference TRBV29-1 and TRBJ2-5): SAVISQKPSRDICQRGTSLTIQCQVDSQVTMMFWYRQQPGQSLTLIATANQGSEATYESGFVIDKFPISRPNLTFSTLTVSNMSPEDSSIYLCSVYRTSGETQYFGPGTRLLVL.

In its sample, this clonotype was seen many times. The V and J genes are TRBV5-4 and TRBJ2-7; D call uncertain. Germline-derived CDR1 and CDR2 are SGHNT and YYREEE (reference sequence). Trimming stripped 4 bases from V and 0 bases from J, with 14 bases between. This CDR3 is 15 amino acids long. In DNA form, the CDR3 reads TGTGCCAGCAGCAGGACCTCCGGGCTCTCCTACGAGCAGTACTTC. Its protein product is CASSRTSGLSYEQYF. Complete variable domain (other parts from reference TRBV5-4 and TRBJ2-7): ETGVTQSPTHLIKTRGQQVTLRCSSQSGHNTVSWYQQALGQGPQFIFQYYREEENGRGNFPPRFSGLQFPNYSSELNVNALELDDSALYLCASSRTSGLSYEQYFGPGTRLTVT.

Ten or more counts support this clonotype. The V gene is TRBV19, the J gene TRBJ1-2; tentative D call: TRBD1 (6 bases). The length of the CDR3 is 14 residues. Germline CDR1 is LNHDA and CDR2 is SQIVND (reference sequence). The ends were cut back, 5 bases at V and 0 bases at J, with 10 bases in the middle. The chain's CDR3 is CASSLDRSNYGYTF. For the CDR3, the DNA is TGTGCCAGTAGTTTGGACAGATCTAACTATGGCTACACCTTC. Full variable domain (remainder filled in from reference TRBV19 and TRBJ1-2): DGGITQSPKYLFRKEGQNVTLSCEQNLNHDAMYWYRQDPGQGLRLIYYSQIVNDFQKGDIAEGYSVSREKKESFPLTVTSAQKNPTAFYLCASSLDRSNYGYTFGSGTRLTVV.

This clonotype was found many times. The rearrangement links TRBV5-5 to TRBJ1-2; weak D call: TRBD1 (6 bases). Germline lookup yields CDR1 SGHKS and CDR2 YYEKEE (reference sequence). V lost 4 bases, J lost 0 bases, and 10 bases lay in between. There are 14 residues in the CDR3. CDR3 sequence (DNA): TGTGCCAGCAGCGGGCGGACAGCTAACTATGGCTACACCTTC. It specifies CASSGRTANYGYTF.

With regard to this clonotype: Possible read error: a much larger clone is one base away. The rearrangement uses TRBV18 and TRBJ2-5; TRBD1 aligns across 7 bases. The germline gives CDR1 KGHSH, CDR2 LQKENI. The CDR3 has 13 residues. The V segment lost 5 bases and the J segment 7 bases; nucleotides outside the gene matches: 7. CDR3 amino acids: CASSRGQRGTQYF. The CDR3 DNA sequence: TGTGCCAGCTCAAGGGGGCAGCGAGGGACCCAGTACTTC.

There are many counts of this clonotype. The chain employs TRBV18 and TRBJ2-1, with D possibly matching TRBD1 (6 bases). Germline V gives CDR1 KGHSH, CDR2 LQKENI. This CDR3 comprises 14 residues. The germline V and J ends were trimmed by 3 bases and 7 bases, with 13 bases remaining between them. In DNA, the CDR3 is TGTGCCAGCTCACCCTGGACAGAAGTGAATGAGCAGTTCTTC. Translating it yields CASSPWTEVNEQFF.

A remark on this clonotype: A read error may be the cause here, since a much bigger clone is one base away. This sequence joins TRBV19 and TRBJ2-7; D unclear. Germline assignment: CDR1 LNHDA and CDR2 SQIVND (reference sequence). The CDR3 spans 13 residues. V lost 4 bases and J 6 bases, leaving 13 bases between the germline ends. The CDR3 region is CASSTTRRCEQYF. CDR3 coding DNA: TGTGCCAGTAGTACGACCCGAAGGTGCGAGCAGTACTTC.

Comment on this clonotype: A much larger clone differs from this one at a single base, so this may be a read error. It is likely a read error, because the conserved phenylalanine at the end of the CDR3 is missing. The chain uses TRBV6-4 and TRBJ2-2; D is perhaps TRBD1 or TRBD2 (5 bases each). This CDR3 comprises 16 residues. Germline CDR1 and CDR2: MRHNA and SNTAGT. V dropped 6 bases and J dropped 0 bases, with 14 bases sitting between them. CDR3 sequence reads: CASSRYGTSNTGELFL. CDR3 coding DNA: TGTGCCAGCAGCCGGTACGGGACGTCGAACACCGGGGAGCTGTTTCTT.

This clonotype was counted many times. The chain combines TRBV16 with TRBJ1-2; D not certain. Trimming pared 5 bases from V and 4 bases from J, leaving 23 bases between. Germline values: CDR1 KGHSY, CDR2 FQNENV. This CDR3 contains 17 residues. CDR3 amino acids: CASSGRWVVRKTYGYTF. Here the CDR3 DNA reads TGTGCCAGCAGCGGACGATGGGTCGTTAGAAAGACCTATGGCTACACCTTC.

This clonotype was detected a few times. This chain connects TRBV3-2 to TRBJ2-7; the table names TRBD2, a call not compared with the DNA. TRBV3-2 is designated a pseudogene. The length of the CDR3 is 13 residues. For the CDR3, the DNA is TGTGCCAGCAGCATGACTAGATCGTACGAGCAGTACTTC. This codes for CASSMTRSYEQYF.

This clonotype was seen many times. J is TRBJ1-2 and V is TRBV10-1; D gene uncertain. V was trimmed by 5 bases and J by 4 bases, leaving 23 bases between them. The CDR3 totals 17 residues. CDR1 WNHNN and CDR2 SYGVQD come from the germline V gene (reference sequence). CDR3 sequence (DNA): TGCGCCAGCAGTTATAGAACAAGATCGCGAAAGACCTATGGCTACACCTTC. It yields the protein CASSYRTRSRKTYGYTF.